This TCR beta chain is drawn from a study of blood T cell repertoires in COVID-19. Background on the study: PBMCs, B-cell-depleted T cells, or T cells were the source of the cDNA or gDNA that made up the material.

Germline loops: CDR1 SGHNT, CDR2 YYREEE (reference sequence). This CDR3 has 15 amino acids. The junction had 6 bases not matched to a gene; V was cut back by 4 bases and J by 4 bases. Repertoires were generated with immunoSEQ multiplex PCR, while TCRdb's copy carries only in-frame clones and drops some. The top ten clones hold 13% of a sample with roughly 120,000 clones, roughly 85% of them seen once. V gene TRBV5-4 combines with J gene TRBJ2-3; the match to TRBD1 covers 10 bases. The sample was peripheral blood. The TCR sequence derives from a human donor in a cohort sampled during active COVID-19. The CDR3 nucleotides read TGTGCCAGCAGCCCCCCGGGACAGGGGTCAGATACGCAGTATTTT. This gives the protein CASSPPGQGSDTQYF. Using reference TRBV5-4 and TRBJ2-3 for the parts outside the CDR3, the full variable domain is ETGVTQSPTHLIKTRGQQVTLRCSSQSGHNTVSWYQQALGQGPQFIFQYYREEENGRGNFPPRFSGLQFPNYSSELNVNALELDDSALYLCASSPPGQGSDTQYFGPGTRLTVL.